This TCR beta chain was captured in a study of blood T cell repertoires in COVID-19. In the study overall: The United States, Italy and Spain provided the acute and convalescent COVID-19 samples.

The V gene's germline CDR1 is LNHDA and CDR2 SQIVND (reference sequence). The CDR3 has 17 residues. V shed 2 bases and J 9 bases; nucleotides not matched to a gene: 13. Original data processing: Counts of nucleated cells, estimated from reference gene primer amplification, were obtained. Measured with immunoSEQ multiplex PCR; TCRdb has only the in-frame clones, and not every one. V and J calls and clone size follow that table, whereas D and trimming were derived from the DNA. There are 200,000 or so clones in the sample; about 84% occur only once, and more than 4.5% lies in the top ten. The chain couples TRBV19 to TRBJ2-2; TRBD2 matches at 9 bases. This receptor was taken from a woman aged 25-40 years with acute or convalescent COVID-19. Sequencing used peripheral blood. The CDR3 here is CASSILSDSGRPRELFF. CDR3 in DNA: TGTGCCAGTAGTATACTTTCGGACAGCGGGAGGCCCCGGGAGCTGTTTTTT.